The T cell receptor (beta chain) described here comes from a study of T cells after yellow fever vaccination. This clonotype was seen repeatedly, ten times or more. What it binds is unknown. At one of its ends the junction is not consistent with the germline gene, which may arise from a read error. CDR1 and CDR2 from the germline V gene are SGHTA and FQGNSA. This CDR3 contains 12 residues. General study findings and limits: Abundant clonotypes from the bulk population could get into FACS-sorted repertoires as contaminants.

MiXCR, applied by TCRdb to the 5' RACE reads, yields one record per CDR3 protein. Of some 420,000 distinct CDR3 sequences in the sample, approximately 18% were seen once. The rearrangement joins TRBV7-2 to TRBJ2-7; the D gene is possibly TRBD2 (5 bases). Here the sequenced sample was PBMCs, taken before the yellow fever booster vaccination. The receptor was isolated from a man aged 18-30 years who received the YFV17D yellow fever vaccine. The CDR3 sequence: CASSLAPYEQYF. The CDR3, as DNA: TGCGCCAGCAGCCTAGCCCCCTACGAGCAGTACTTC.